The table lists the clone carrying this T cell receptor (beta chain) with many counts. V lost 4 bases to trimming and J lost 6 bases; unmatched junction nucleotides: 10. CDR3 length: 15 residues. Germline V gene lookup returns CDR1 LGHDT and CDR2 YNNKEL (reference sequence). These data come from a study of early T cells in non-severe SARS-CoV-2 infection. Study details: Unpaired chains resulted from sequencing bulk RNA of unsorted whole blood.

Individual cDNA molecules were tagged with unique molecular identifiers, the study reported. TCRdb called the 5' RACE reads again in MiXCR, with one record for every CDR3 protein. This sample has tens of thousands of distinct CDR3 sequences, with 5.5% to 7.5% found just once. The sample consisted of whole blood. This TCR was sampled from an adult who was a healthcare worker with PCR-confirmed SARS-CoV-2 infection or an uninfected control (not recorded which). J is TRBJ1-2 and V is TRBV3-1; 8 bases map to TRBD1. The CDR3 DNA sequence: TGTGCCAGCAGCCCCCGGGACAGGATCCTGAATGGCTACACCTTC. Translating gives CASSPRDRILNGYTF.